These 28 T cell receptor beta chains were sequenced from one sample in a study of cytomegalovirus exposure and HLA in healthy donors (dated by TCRdb to between 2016 and 2019). The library was generated by the immunoSEQ multiplex PCR assay. For the multiplex PCR, a mixture combining 60 forward primers for TCR Vbeta segments and 13 reverse primers for TCR Jbeta segments was used. Imported from immuneACCESS, the table was reduced by TCRdb to in-frame sequences with V and J called. These copies leave out some clones; in studies compared against another copy, an unresolved V gene accounts for under half, and the cause of the remainder is not known. The sample records around 80,000 clones, roughly 72% of which are singletons. Approximately 9% of the sample goes to the ten largest clones. The source material was PBMCs. These receptor sequences come from a middle-aged man in good health and CMV-seropositive.

The sample holds one count of this clone. The chain is built from TRBV7-8 and TRBJ2-7, with TRBD1 matching 7 bases. The CDR3 covers 13 residues. Losses at the gene ends were 3 bases for V and 3 bases for J; bases not matched to a gene: 2. Germline V gives CDR1 SGHVS, CDR2 FQNEAQ. The chain's CDR3 is CASSFDRVYEQYF. DNA of the CDR3: TGTGCCAGCAGCTTCGACAGGGTCTACGAGCAGTACTTC.

This rearrangement joins TRBV18 to TRBJ2-1, with TRBD1 matching over 8 bases. CDR3 length: 12 amino acids. V was pared by 8 bases and J by 9 bases, with 6 bases of the junction left unmatched. Germline loops: CDR1 KGHSH, CDR2 LQKENI. This chain's CDR3 is CASGDTGGEQFF. DNA of the CDR3: TGTGCCAGCGGGGATACAGGGGGTGAGCAGTTCTTC.

This chain uses TRBV11-1 with TRBJ2-3, with TRBD1 as a possible D gene (6 bases). The CDR3 sequence is 15 residues long. V lost 5 bases and J 2 bases, leaving 14 bases between the germline ends. CDR1 is SGHAT, CDR2 FQDESV, per germline (reference sequence). The CDR3 here is CASSASWTATDTQYF. The CDR3 coding sequence is TGTGCCAGCAGCGCGTCCTGGACAGCCACAGATACGCAGTATTTT.

This clone was detected once. This chain uses TRBV6-1 with TRBJ1-2; weak D call: TRBD1 (5 bases). This CDR3 comprises 13 residues. Between the trimmed V and J ends, which lost 4 bases and 8 bases, there was a span of 14 bases. Germline CDR1 is MNHNS and CDR2 is SASEGT. The CDR3, as DNA: TGTGCCAGCAGTGTTGGCAGGGAAGGCGGCTACACCTTC. This sequence encodes CASSVGREGGYTF.

The CDR3 nucleotides are TGTGCCAGCAGTGTAACTAGCGGGAGCGGGGAGACCCAGTACTTC. Translated, it gives CASSVTSGSGETQYF. V and J are TRBV5-5 and TRBJ2-5, with 11 bases lining up with TRBD2. This CDR3 spans 15 amino acids. Looked up from germline, CDR1 is SGHKS and CDR2 is YYEKEE (reference sequence). The J segment lost 5 bases and the V segment lost 5 bases, leaving 8 bases of the junction unmatched.

The gene calls are TRBV6-1 and TRBJ2-7; TRBD2 matches 10 bases. After removal of 4 bases from V and 2 bases from J, the junction contained 5 bases not matched to a gene. The CDR3 loop spans 15 amino acids. Germline V gene sequence: CDR1 MNHNS, CDR2 SASEGT. CDR3 DNA: TGTGCCAGCAGTGTCGGACTAGCGGAGCCCTACGAGCAGTACTTC. Amino acid sequence: CASSVGLAEPYEQYF.

The chain carries TRBV2 and TRBJ2-7; TRBD2 aligns across 7 bases. The germline gives CDR1 SNHLY, CDR2 FYNNEI. The CDR3 has 14 amino acids. V gave up 6 bases and J gave up 5 bases; unmatched junction bases: 10. As DNA, the CDR3 is TGTGCCAGCAGCCCTCTGGCGGGAGTCAACGAGCAGTACTTC. Protein sequence: CASSPLAGVNEQYF.

The CDR3 here is CASSPAAGVSNEQFF. As DNA, the CDR3 is TGTGCCAGCTCACCTGCAGCGGGAGTAAGCAATGAGCAGTTCTTC. The chain couples TRBV18 to TRBJ2-1, with 8 bases matching TRBD2. The CDR3 is made up of 15 amino acids. The germline V gene has CDR1 KGHSH and CDR2 LQKENI. The junction had 7 bases not matched to a gene; V was cut back by 3 bases and J by 6 bases.

The J gene is TRBJ2-4, the V gene TRBV2, with 10 bases that match TRBD1. Trimming removed 1 base from V and 9 bases from J; junction bases left unmatched: 0. CDR1 and CDR2 (germline): SNHLY, FYNNEI. This CDR3 spans 13 amino acids. In DNA form, the CDR3 reads TGTGCCAGCAGTGAAGGGGACAGGGGCATTCAGTACTTC. This encodes CASSEGDRGIQYF.

The chain recombines TRBV6-1 with TRBJ2-2, with D hard to call. In germline, CDR1 is MNHNS, CDR2 SASEGT. This CDR3 comprises 14 residues. The germline V and J ends were trimmed by 2 bases and 4 bases, with 8 bases remaining between them. This CDR3 is CASSEIRSTGELFF. The CDR3 DNA sequence: TGTGCCAGCAGTGAAATCAGGTCCACCGGGGAGCTGTTTTTT.

In regard to this clone: Other DNA variants within this sample encode the same CDR3. The chain employs TRBV5-6 and TRBJ2-2; TRBD2 matches at 7 bases. The CDR3 is made up of 16 amino acids. V gave up 1 base and J gave up 1 base; unmatched junction bases: 4. The germline CDR1 and CDR2 sequences are SGHDT and YYEEEE. The CDR3 region is CASSLTSGGNTGELFF. In nucleotides, the CDR3 is TGTGCCAGCAGCTTGACTTCGGGGGGGAACACCGGGGAGCTGTTTTTT.

The chain uses TRBV5-3 and TRBJ2-3; 11 bases align to TRBD2. TRBV5-3 qualifies as an ORF whose function is uncertain. The CDR3 has 15 residues. The CDR3, as DNA: TGTGTTCCGGGACTAGCGGATCAAAGCACAGATACGCAGTATTTT. As protein: CVPGLADQSTDTQYF.

The chain has TRBV19 and TRBJ2-2; TRBD1 might be the D (5 bases). Germline V gives CDR1 LNHDA, CDR2 SQIVND (reference sequence). The CDR3 is 14 amino acids. Between the trimmed V and J ends, which lost 10 bases and 2 bases, there was a span of 14 bases. The CDR3 bases are TGTGCCACCACGGCCAGGGCCAACACCGGGGAGCTGTTTTTT. Its translation is CATTARANTGELFF.

To note about this clone: A junction end diverges from the germline sequence, so it may reflect a read error. V usage is TRBV7-9 and J usage is TRBJ1-4; possible D gene TRBD1, 6 bases. The CDR3 has 13 residues. CDR1 SEHNR and CDR2 FQNEAQ come from the germline V gene (reference sequence). The CDR3 is CSSSRQVNEKLFF. The CDR3 bases are TGTTCCAGCAGTCGACAGGTTAATGAAAAACTGTTTTTT.

The J gene is TRBJ2-7, the V gene TRBV5-6; 11 nucleotides align to TRBD1. The CDR3 is 15 residues long. Trimming removed 0 bases from V and 6 bases from J; junction bases left unmatched: 5. Germline CDR1 and CDR2: SGHDT and YYEEEE. CDR3 region: CASSLADRGLGEQYF. DNA for the CDR3: TGTGCCAGCAGCTTGGCGGACAGGGGGCTCGGCGAGCAGTACTTC.

The chain employs TRBV7-2 and TRBJ2-5; 7 positions agree with TRBD2. This CDR3 has 14 amino acids. J gave up 3 bases and V 2 bases, and 3 bases lay outside the gene matches. CDR1 is SGHTA and CDR2 is FQGNSA in the germline V gene. CDR3 DNA sequence: TGTGCCAGCAGCTTACTAGCGGACAAAGAGACCCAGTACTTC. This sequence encodes CASSLLADKETQYF.

This clone was seen more than once but under ten times. V and J are TRBV23-1 and TRBJ2-7; D is ambiguous. TRBV23-1 is given ORF status, its function remaining uncertain. The CDR3 length is 12 residues. Trimming cost V 3 bases and J 4 bases, with 7 bases left between them. CDR3 nucleotides: TGCGCCAGCAGTCATTGGAGTTACGAGCAGTACTTC. Protein product: CASSHWSYEQYF.

The chain recombines TRBV4-3 with TRBJ2-3; 14 nucleotides match TRBD2. V shed 0 bases and J 7 bases; nucleotides not matched to a gene: 9. This CDR3 is 18 amino acids long. Per germline, CDR1 LGHNA and CDR2 YSLEER. CDR3 residues: CASSQDLTSGGAVHTQYF. The CDR3, as DNA: TGCGCCAGCAGCCAAGATCTGACTAGCGGGGGGGCCGTCCATACGCAGTATTTT.

V is TRBV10-1 and J is TRBJ1-1; D not certain. The CDR3 is 14 amino acids. The V gene's germline CDR1 is WNHNN and CDR2 SYGVQD (reference sequence). V gave up 0 bases and J gave up 0 bases, with 5 bases separating them. The CDR3 bases are TGCGCCAGCAGTGAGTCGTCAATGAACACTGAAGCTTTCTTT. It yields the protein CASSESSMNTEAFF.

The chain employs TRBV7-6 and TRBJ1-2, with D possibly matching TRBD1 (5 bases). The CDR3 runs to 14 residues. V lost 4 bases to trimming and J lost 3 bases, with 12 bases between them. Germline lookup yields CDR1 SGHVS and CDR2 FNYEAQ. CDR3: CASSSIGTDYGYTF. DNA for the CDR3: TGTGCCAGCAGCTCTATAGGGACTGACTATGGCTACACCTTC.

DNA of the CDR3: TGCGCCAGCAGCCCCAGAGTAGGGGGCCCCCCTTCCTACAATGAGCAGTTCTTC. It yields the protein CASSPRVGGPPSYNEQFF. The V and J genes are TRBV4-3 and TRBJ2-1; 7 bases are a match to TRBD1. The CDR3 covers 18 residues. The germline gives CDR1 LGHNA, CDR2 YSLEER. Trimming cost V 4 bases and J 1 base; bases outside gene matches: 13.

The chain uses TRBV5-1 and TRBJ2-7; 10 nucleotides line up with TRBD1. Germline trimming cut 5 bases from V and 5 bases from J; bases unmatched to any gene: 4. CDR3 length: 13 amino acids. Germline CDR1 and CDR2: SGHRS and YFSETQ. The CDR3 coding sequence is TGCGCCAGCAGGGGACAGGGGATGAACGAGCAGTACTTC. As protein: CASRGQGMNEQYF.

The chain uses TRBV5-1 and TRBJ2-6, with D unresolved. The V gene's germline CDR1 is SGHRS and CDR2 YFSETQ. The CDR3 sequence is 14 residues long. The V and J ends lost 2 bases and 0 bases respectively, with 3 bases between them. CDR3 in amino acids: CASSFGSGANVLTF. The DNA for the CDR3 is TGCGCCAGCAGCTTCGGCTCTGGGGCCAACGTCCTGACTTTC.

The chain joins TRBV29-1 to TRBJ2-3; maybe TRBD2 (7 bases). V lost 0 bases to trimming and J lost 3 bases, with 16 bases between them. From germline, CDR1 is SQVTM and CDR2 ANQGSEA. The CDR3 is 16 amino acids. CDR3 nucleotides: TGCAGCGTTGAAGATCCGGACGGGGGGCGAACAGATACGCAGTATTTT. It codes for CSVEDPDGGRTDTQYF.

This chain joins TRBV4-1 and TRBJ2-1; 11 nucleotides match TRBD1. Germline values: CDR1 MGHRA, CDR2 YSYEKL. The CDR3 length is 20 residues. The J segment lost 3 bases and the V segment lost 3 bases, leaving 16 bases of the junction unmatched. CDR3 nucleotides: TGCGCCAGCAGCCAGACGGCGGCTAGCGGAGGGACAGGGGGCTACAATGAGCAGTTCTTC. It specifies CASSQTAASGGTGGYNEQFF.

V and J are TRBV6-5 and TRBJ2-3; D remains ambiguous. This CDR3 is 14 amino acids long. CDR1 is MNHEY, CDR2 SVGAGI, per germline. The germline V and J ends were trimmed by 2 bases and 0 bases, with 6 bases remaining between them. In nucleotides, the CDR3 is TGTGCCAGCAGTTACGACTTTAGCACAGATACGCAGTATTTT. Residues: CASSYDFSTDTQYF.

This clone has a handful of counts. The chain links TRBV30 to TRBJ2-7, with TRBD2 identical over 7 bases. The trim removed 2 bases at V and 4 bases at J, leaving 11 bases unmatched. Germline V gene lookup returns CDR1 GTSNPN and CDR2 SVGIG (reference sequence). The CDR3 length is 15 residues. CDR3 nucleotide sequence: TGTGCCTGGAGTCCCCCGCGGGGGACCCCTTACGAGCAGTACTTC. Translated, it gives CAWSPPRGTPYEQYF.

CDR3: CASSERTGGTEAFF. In nucleotides, the CDR3 is TGTGCCAGCAGTGAGCGGACAGGGGGGACTGAAGCTTTCTTT. This rearrangement joins TRBV6-1 to TRBJ1-1, with 10 bases fitting TRBD1. J was trimmed by 5 bases and V by 3 bases; bases with no gene match: 3. CDR1 is MNHNS, CDR2 SASEGT, per germline. The CDR3 is 14 residues long.